Listed below are T cell receptor beta chains from one sample, sequenced in a study of OX40 agonist ivuxolimab in advanced cancers. Generated by immunoSEQ multiplex PCR, the TCRdb table keeps only in-frame clones and is missing some. The sample records 72,000 or so clones, around 90% being singletons. Sequenced here: CD4+ or CD8+ T cells sorted from blood, sampled in a trial of the OX40 agonist ivuxolimab. The receptors originated from an adult with an advanced solid tumor such as melanoma, head and neck, liver or kidney cancer. CDR3s include the opening cysteine and the closing phenylalanine or tryptophan. The D gene is left open where the match is weak. Some rows have no size entry. The others give once, few or many, or a class for an expanded clone.

CDR3: CASSWGTGVNTIYF
DNA: TGTGCCAGCAGTTGGGGGACAGGGGTGAACACCATATATTTT
size: NA
length: 14
D: TRBD1
V: TRBV28
J: TRBJ1-3

CDR3: CASSLQGGEAFF
DNA: TGTGCCAGCAGTTTACAGGGGGGTGAAGCTTTCTTT
size: NA
length: 12
D: TRBD1
V: TRBV27
J: TRBJ1-1

CDR3: CASSIDRLGRGEQYF
DNA: TGTGCCAGTAGTATAGATCGACTGGGACGGGGGGAGCAGTACTTC
size: NA
length: 15
D: NA
V: TRBV19
J: TRBJ2-7

CDR3: CASSDRGGSKSTDTQYF
DNA: TGTGCCAGCAGTGACCGGGGAGGAAGTAAAAGCACAGATACGCAGTATTTT
size: NA
length: 17
D: NA
V: TRBV6-1
J: TRBJ2-3

CDR3: CASSPPRGGVETQYF
DNA: TGTGCCAGCAGCCCCCCCAGGGGCGGTGTGGAGACCCAGTACTTC
size: NA
length: 15
D: NA
V: TRBV9
J: TRBJ2-5

CDR3: CASSLEVGEQFF
DNA: TGCGCCAGCAGCTTGGAAGTAGGGGAGCAGTTCTTC
size: NA
length: 12
D: NA
V: TRBV5-1
J: TRBJ2-1

CDR3: CASSQGVAKNIQYF
DNA: TGTGCCAGCAGCCAGGGGGTAGCCAAAAACATTCAGTACTTC
size: NA
length: 14
D: TRBD1
V: TRBV6-1
J: TRBJ2-4

CDR3: CASSLDVAVSSYEQYF
DNA: TGTGCCAGCAGCTTAGACGTGGCGGTGAGCTCCTACGAGCAGTACTTC
size: NA
length: 16
D: NA
V: TRBV11-2
J: TRBJ2-7

CDR3: CASSLESVGELFF
DNA: TGCGCCAGCAGCTTGGAGAGTGTGGGGGAGCTGTTTTTT
size: NA
length: 13
D: NA
V: TRBV5-1
J: TRBJ2-2

CDR3: CASSLSVGSGSLNSYNEQFF
DNA: TGTGCCAGCAGCTTGTCTGTGGGTAGCGGGAGTCTGAACTCCTACAATGAGCAGTTCTTC
size: few
length: 20
D: TRBD2
V: TRBV5-4
J: TRBJ2-1

CDR3: CASKRERINEKLFF
DNA: TGTGCCAGCAAAAGAGAACGGATTAATGAAAAACTGTTTTTT
size: NA
length: 14
D: NA
V: TRBV6-1
J: TRBJ1-4

CDR3: CASSSGGRVNIQYF
DNA: TGTGCCAGCAGCTCGGGGGGAAGAGTGAACATTCAGTACTTC
size: NA
length: 14
D: TRBD2
V: TRBV5-4
J: TRBJ2-4

CDR3: CASSFSMASNSVGELFF
DNA: TGTGCCAGCAGCTTCTCAATGGCCAGCAATTCCGTCGGGGAGCTGTTTTTT
size: NA
length: 17
D: NA
V: TRBV5-8
J: TRBJ2-2

CDR3: CASSLLAGGVWETQYF
DNA: TGCGCCAGCAGCCTCCTAGCGGGAGGAGTTTGGGAGACCCAGTACTTC
size: NA
length: 16
D: TRBD2
V: TRBV4-1
J: TRBJ2-5

CDR3: CASSPQRGEETQYF
DNA: TGTGCCAGCTCACCGCAGAGGGGAGAGGAGACCCAGTACTTC
size: NA
length: 14
D: NA
V: TRBV18
J: TRBJ2-5

CDR3: CASSLGGLAFHSPLHF
DNA: TGCGCCAGCAGCCTGGGGGGACTAGCTTTTCATTCACCCCTCCACTTT
size: NA
length: 16
D: NA
V: TRBV5-1
J: TRBJ1-6

CDR3: CASSLVGDPGELFF
DNA: TGCGCCAGCAGCTTGGTGGGGGACCCCGGGGAGCTGTTTTTT
size: NA
length: 14
D: NA
V: TRBV5-1
J: TRBJ2-2

CDR3: CASRSQRELTYEQYF
DNA: TGTGCCAGCAGATCCCAGCGGGAACTAACCTACGAGCAGTACTTC
size: NA
length: 15
D: TRBD2
V: TRBV6-5
J: TRBJ2-7

CDR3: CASASGLAEFRYEQFF
DNA: TGTGCCAGCGCCTCGGGACTAGCGGAGTTTAGGTATGAGCAGTTCTTC
size: NA
length: 16
D: TRBD2
V: TRBV25-1
J: TRBJ2-1

CDR3: CASSNLKSGEQYF
DNA: TGTGCCAGCAGCAATCTCAAATCCGGGGAGCAGTACTTC
size: NA
length: 13
D: NA
V: TRBV7-9
J: TRBJ2-7

CDR3: CASSLGPGQGFTGELFF
DNA: TGTGCCAGCAGCTTAGGACCGGGACAGGGGTTCACCGGGGAGCTGTTTTTT
size: NA
length: 17
D: TRBD1
V: TRBV7-9
J: TRBJ2-2

CDR3: CASSIRFLASGDDNEQFF
DNA: TGTGCCAGTAGTATTAGGTTTTTGGCTAGCGGGGATGACAATGAGCAGTTCTTC
size: NA
length: 18
D: TRBD2
V: TRBV19
J: TRBJ2-1

CDR3: CASSPRTGSSGNTIYF
DNA: TGTGCCAGCAGCCCAAGGACGGGGTCCTCTGGAAACACCATATATTTT
size: NA
length: 16
D: NA
V: TRBV7-9
J: TRBJ1-3

CDR3: CASSLGAGEGQPQHF
DNA: TGTGCCAGCAGCTTAGGGGCAGGGGAAGGTCAGCCCCAGCATTTT
size: NA
length: 15
D: NA
V: TRBV7-9
J: TRBJ1-5

CDR3: CASSSRTGANEKLFF
DNA: TGTGCCAGCAGCTCCCGGACAGGCGCTAATGAAAAACTGTTTTTT
size: NA
length: 15
D: TRBD1
V: TRBV7-2
J: TRBJ1-4

CDR3: CASKEDRVNTGELFF
DNA: TGTGCCAGTAAGGAGGACAGGGTCAACACCGGGGAGCTGTTTTTT
size: NA
length: 15
D: TRBD1
V: TRBV19
J: TRBJ2-2

CDR3: CASSPTSGIGQTEQYF
DNA: TGTGCCAGCTCACCGACTAGCGGGATCGGGCAAACTGAGCAGTACTTC
size: NA
length: 16
D: TRBD2
V: TRBV18
J: TRBJ2-7

CDR3: CASSQDLRGGYGYTF
DNA: TGTGCCAGCAGCCAAGATCTTCGAGGGGGCTATGGCTACACCTTC
size: NA
length: 15
D: NA
V: TRBV14
J: TRBJ1-2

CDR3: CASSLWTGGLGTDTQYF
DNA: TGTGCCAGCAGTCTGTGGACAGGGGGCTTGGGCACAGATACGCAGTATTTT
size: NA
length: 17
D: TRBD1
V: TRBV28
J: TRBJ2-3

CDR3: CASSVLGYSYNEQFF
DNA: TGTGCCAGCAGCGTGCTCGGATACTCCTACAATGAGCAGTTCTTC
size: NA
length: 15
D: NA
V: TRBV9
J: TRBJ2-1

CDR3: CASSWTGGRETQYF
DNA: TGTGCCAGCTCGTGGACAGGAGGTCGAGAGACCCAGTACTTC
size: NA
length: 14
D: TRBD1
V: TRBV18
J: TRBJ2-5

CDR3: CATSQGHPAYEQYF
DNA: TGTGCCACCAGTCAGGGACATCCGGCCTACGAGCAATACTTC
size: NA
length: 14
D: NA
V: TRBV15
J: TRBJ2-7

CDR3: CASSLWTSGRNEQFF
DNA: TGTGCCAGCAGCTTATGGACTAGCGGGAGGAACGAGCAGTTCTTC
size: once
length: 15
D: TRBD2
V: TRBV11-3
J: TRBJ2-1

CDR3: CASSEWGRGWSYEQYF
DNA: TGTGCCAGCAGTGAATGGGGCAGGGGGTGGTCCTACGAGCAGTACTTC
size: NA
length: 16
D: TRBD1
V: TRBV2
J: TRBJ2-7

CDR3: CASTGQGEETQYF
DNA: TGTGCCAGCACGGGACAGGGTGAAGAGACCCAGTACTTC
size: few
length: 13
D: TRBD1
V: TRBV5-6
J: TRBJ2-5

CDR3: CASSLGQYYEQYF
DNA: TGTGCCAGCAGTTTAGGACAGTACTACGAGCAGTACTTC
size: once
length: 13
D: NA
V: TRBV27
J: TRBJ2-7

CDR3: CASSQEGLAGGNVRFF
DNA: TGTGCCAGCAGCCAGGAGGGACTAGCGGGAGGCAATGTGAGGTTCTTC
size: NA
length: 16
D: TRBD2
V: TRBV4-2
J: TRBJ2-1

CDR3: CASSSYGNQPQHF
DNA: TGTGCCAGCAGTAGTTACGGCAATCAGCCCCAGCATTTT
size: few
length: 13
D: NA
V: TRBV2
J: TRBJ1-5

CDR3: CASSEALQGVYGYTF
DNA: TGTGCCAGCAGTGAAGCGCTTCAGGGCGTCTATGGCTACACCTTC
size: NA
length: 15
D: NA
V: TRBV2
J: TRBJ1-2

CDR3: CASSPGTSGNEQFF
DNA: TGTGCCAGCAGCCCCGGGACTAGCGGAAATGAGCAGTTCTTC
size: once
length: 14
D: TRBD2
V: TRBV7-3
J: TRBJ2-1

CDR3: CASSPRLGVQYEQYF
DNA: TGTGCCAGCAGCCCGAGACTGGGGGTCCAGTACGAGCAGTACTTC
size: NA
length: 15
D: NA
V: TRBV7-8
J: TRBJ2-7

CDR3: CSVESIQGSTEAFF
DNA: TGCAGCGTTGAATCGATACAGGGGAGCACTGAAGCTTTCTTT
size: NA
length: 14
D: TRBD1
V: TRBV29-1
J: TRBJ1-1

CDR3: CASRPGQAGGEAFF
DNA: TGTGCCAGCAGGCCGGGGCAGGCCGGCGGTGAAGCTTTCTTT
size: NA
length: 14
D: NA
V: TRBV11-3
J: TRBJ1-1

CDR3: CASREGTASSYEQYF
DNA: TGCGCCAGCAGGGAAGGGACCGCGAGCTCCTACGAGCAGTACTTC
size: NA
length: 15
D: NA
V: TRBV5-1
J: TRBJ2-7

CDR3: CASSSRLAGAVTDTQYF
DNA: TGTGCCAGCAGCTCCAGACTAGCGGGAGCGGTAACAGATACGCAGTATTTT
size: NA
length: 17
D: TRBD2
V: TRBV7-2
J: TRBJ2-3

CDR3: CASRGGVNNEKLFF
DNA: TGTGCCAGCAGGGGGGGAGTGAATAATGAAAAACTGTTTTTT
size: few
length: 14
D: NA
V: TRBV2
J: TRBJ1-4

CDR3: CAGSWTRTGDGNTIYF
DNA: TGTGCCGGCAGCTGGACTCGGACAGGGGATGGAAACACCATATATTTT
size: NA
length: 16
D: TRBD1
V: TRBV7-8
J: TRBJ1-3

CDR3: CASSRWTLDSLSSTDTQYF
DNA: TGTGCCAGCAGCCGATGGACCCTGGACTCTCTCTCAAGCACAGATACGCAGTATTTT
size: NA
length: 19
D: NA
V: TRBV13
J: TRBJ2-3

CDR3: CSALSWEQYF
DNA: TGCAGTGCCCTCAGCTGGGAGCAGTACTTC
size: NA
length: 10
D: NA
V: TRBV20-1
J: TRBJ2-7

CDR3: CASGIWDPGSGYTF
DNA: TGTGCCAGCGGCATTTGGGACCCAGGTTCTGGCTACACCTTC
size: NA
length: 14
D: NA
V: TRBV6-1
J: TRBJ1-2

CDR3: CASSLAPKGLLNEKLFF
DNA: TGTGCCAGCAGCTTAGCTCCTAAGGGACTCTTGAATGAAAAACTGTTTTTT
size: NA
length: 17
D: NA
V: TRBV7-2
J: TRBJ1-4

CDR3: CASSLAGSSMNTEAFF
DNA: TGTGCCAGCAGCTTAGCCGGGAGCTCTATGAACACTGAAGCTTTCTTT
size: NA
length: 16
D: NA
V: TRBV11-3
J: TRBJ1-1

CDR3: CASSLGGRETQYF
DNA: TGTGCCAGCAGCTTAGGGGGTAGGGAGACCCAGTACTTC
size: NA
length: 13
D: NA
V: TRBV11-3
J: TRBJ2-5

CDR3: CASSRQGADTQYF
DNA: TGTGCCAGCAGCCGTCAGGGGGCAGATACGCAGTATTTT
size: NA
length: 13
D: TRBD1
V: TRBV7-9
J: TRBJ2-3

CDR3: CASSALLAGKNEQFF
DNA: TGTGCCAGCAGTGCTCTACTAGCGGGCAAGAATGAGCAGTTCTTC
size: NA
length: 15
D: TRBD2
V: TRBV6-4
J: TRBJ2-1

CDR3: CASSGLGNDEQFF
DNA: TGTGCCAGCAGTGGGCTAGGTAACGATGAGCAGTTCTTC
size: NA
length: 13
D: NA
V: TRBV2
J: TRBJ2-1

CDR3: CASSEQGTQETQYF
DNA: TGTGCCAGCAGCGAACAGGGAACTCAAGAGACCCAGTACTTC
size: NA
length: 14
D: NA
V: TRBV9
J: TRBJ2-5

CDR3: CASSDQGGAQPQHF
DNA: TGCGCCAGCAGTGACCAGGGAGGGGCGCAGCCCCAGCATTTT
size: NA
length: 14
D: NA
V: TRBV10-2
J: TRBJ1-5

CDR3: CASSIASGSGSYNEQFF
DNA: TGTGCCAGTAGTATAGCTAGCGGGAGCGGCTCCTACAATGAGCAGTTCTTC
size: once
length: 17
D: TRBD2
V: TRBV19
J: TRBJ2-1